What follows are 22 T cell receptor beta chains derived from one specimen sequenced in a study of metastatic and nonmetastatic thyroid tumors. Every patient underwent thyroid surgery untreated. Through MiXCR, TCRdb re-clonotyped the PCR reads. Of tens of thousands of clones in the sample, about 16% were seen once. Sample: blood. The receptors originated from a female donor with papillary thyroid cancer or a benign thyroid nodule (not recorded which). Some clones in this sample may be carry-over from other donors' samples.

This clone was observed many times. The V gene is TRBV7-2, the J gene TRBJ2-5; 7 bases fit TRBD2. V was clipped by 1 base and J by 4 bases; unmatched bases: 6. The CDR3 runs 15 residues. Germline lookup yields CDR1 SGHTA and CDR2 FQGNSA. CDR3 amino acids: CASSLGLGGLETQYF. DNA for the CDR3: TGTGCCAGCAGCTTAGGCCTCGGGGGGTTAGAGACCCAGTACTTC.

The chain has TRBV6-2 or TRBV6-3 and TRBJ2-2; TRBD2 aligns across 7 bases. V shed 1 base and J 0 bases; nucleotides not matched to a gene: 14. The CDR3 runs to 20 residues. Germline V gene lookup returns CDR1 MNHEY and CDR2 SVGEGT. CDR3 protein: CASSYYFLADTDANTGELFF. The DNA of the CDR3 is TGTGCCAGCAGTTACTACTTCCTAGCGGATACTGATGCGAACACCGGGGAGCTGTTTTTT.

This clone was found many times. This chain uses TRBV29-1 with TRBJ2-3; no clear D gene. CDR1 and CDR2 from the germline V gene are SQVTM and ANQGSEA. V shed 2 bases and J shed 5 bases, with 8 bases lying between them. The CDR3 extends over 12 amino acids. CDR3 sequence (DNA): TGCAGCGTTGAATCCCTAAAAGATACGCAGTATTTT. Protein product: CSVESLKDTQYF.

At least ten counts were recorded for this clone. The rearrangement uses TRBV5-1 and TRBJ1-4, with TRBD1 matching 7 bases. With 4 bases clipped from V and 7 bases from J, the junction kept 7 bases outside the gene matches. The CDR3 contains 14 residues. Per germline, CDR1 SGHRS and CDR2 YFSETQ. CDR3 region: CASSPQGPPEKLFF. CDR3 nucleotides: TGCGCCAGCAGCCCACAGGGGCCCCCTGAAAAACTGTTTTTT.

The V and J genes are TRBV27 and TRBJ2-7, with D perhaps matching TRBD2 (6 bases). The CDR3 loop spans 15 amino acids. V lost 7 bases and J 3 bases, leaving 19 bases between the germline ends. From germline, CDR1 is MNHEY and CDR2 SMNVEV (reference sequence). CDR3 residues: CASIRLSGAGYEQYF. The CDR3 DNA is TGTGCCAGCATCAGATTATCGGGAGCCGGCTACGAGCAGTACTTC.

The V and J genes are TRBV5-4 and TRBJ1-1; unclear D gene. Germline V gene lookup returns CDR1 SGHNT and CDR2 YYREEE (reference sequence). This CDR3 has 15 amino acids. V was trimmed by 0 bases and J by 1 base, leaving 10 bases between them. CDR3 DNA sequence: TGTGCCAGCAGCTTGGGTGGCGGTGGGAACACTGAAGCTTTCTTT. It yields the protein CASSLGGGGNTEAFF.

There are many counts of this clone. The J gene is TRBJ2-2, the V gene TRBV19; 8 bases align to TRBD2. V lost 11 bases and J lost 6; bases outside the gene matches: 11. CDR1 and CDR2 (germline): LNHDA, SQIVND (reference sequence). This CDR3 region has 14 residues. CDR3 loop: CAAGRERTAGELFF. The CDR3 DNA reads as TGTGCCGCCGGGAGGGAAAGGACTGCCGGGGAGCTGTTTTTT.

This clone was seen at least ten times. The V gene is TRBV6-1, the J gene TRBJ1-4, with TRBD1 matching over 9 bases. With 5 bases clipped from V and 8 bases from J, the junction kept 9 bases outside the gene matches. The CDR3 loop spans 15 amino acids. CDR1 and CDR2 from the germline V gene are MNHNS and SASEGT. CDR3 nucleotides: TGTGCCAGCAGTCCAACCGGGACAGGGCTAGAAAAACTGTTTTTT. Amino acid sequence: CASSPTGTGLEKLFF.

Points on this clone: Being one base from a much bigger clone, this may be a read error. The chain links TRBV3-1 to TRBJ2-7, with TRBD1 identical over 8 bases. Per germline, CDR1 LGHDT and CDR2 YNNKEL (reference sequence). The CDR3 runs to 13 residues. In DNA form, the CDR3 reads TGTGCCAGCATCCAAGTCCAGGGGGCCGAGCAGTACTTC. It codes for CASIQVQGAEQYF.

This clone appeared many times. This chain connects TRBV30 to TRBJ1-2; 10 nucleotides line up with TRBD1. This CDR3 comprises 15 residues. From germline, CDR1 is GTSNPN and CDR2 SVGIG (reference sequence). With V trimmed by 0 bases and J by 7 bases, 8 bases remained unmatched. CDR3 sequence (DNA): TGTGCCTGGAGTGTACGGGGACAGGGGAGAGGTGGCTACACCTTC. The encoded protein is CAWSVRGQGRGGYTF.

This clone was picked up many times. Other DNA sequences from this sample encode an identical CDR3 as well. V and J are TRBV28 and TRBJ1-1, with 7 nucleotides matching TRBD1. This CDR3 is 13 amino acids long. The V gene end was trimmed by 7 bases and the J gene end by 7 bases; junction bases not matched to a gene: 9. The V gene's germline CDR1 is MDHEN and CDR2 SYDVKM. CDR3 loop: CASTLRDSREAFF. The CDR3 DNA reads TGTGCCAGCACCCTGAGGGACAGCCGTGAAGCTTTCTTT.

A few counts support this clone. This chain joins TRBV7-6 and TRBJ2-4, with a tentative D call TRBD1 (5 bases). Looked up from germline, CDR1 is SGHVS and CDR2 is FNYEAQ. V lost 5 bases and J 8 bases, leaving 10 bases between the germline ends. The CDR3 runs to 12 residues. This chain's CDR3 is CASSTLGDIQYF. The CDR3 nucleotides read TGTGCCAGCAGCACCTTAGGGGACATTCAGTACTTC.

This clone was seen repeatedly, ten times or more. This chain uses TRBV19 with TRBJ2-5, with no clear D. Per the germline V gene, CDR1 is LNHDA and CDR2 is SQIVND (reference sequence). Trimming pared 6 bases from V and 1 base from J, leaving 15 bases between. This CDR3 region has 15 residues. The CDR3 nucleotides are TGTGCCAGTAGCCCTGGGGTGGGGATCCAAGAGACCCAGTACTTC. Protein product: CASSPGVGIQETQYF. Filled out from reference TRBV19 and TRBJ2-5, the complete variable domain reads DGGITQSPKYLFRKEGQNVTLSCEQNLNHDAMYWYRQDPGQGLRLIYYSQIVNDFQKGDIAEGYSVSREKKESFPLTVTSAQKNPTAFYLCASSPGVGIQETQYFGPGTRLLVL.

There are many counts of this clone. The CDR3 nucleotides are TGTGCCAGCAGCGAACAGGGACAGAAAAATTCACCCCTCCACTTT. Residues: CASSEQGQKNSPLHF. The rearrangement joins TRBV14 to TRBJ1-6, with TRBD1 identical over 7 bases. CDR3 size: 15 residues. Germline V gene sequence: CDR1 SGHDN, CDR2 FVKESK. V trimming: 5 bases; J trimming: 7 bases; junction bases outside the gene matches: 8.

Judged by abundance, this clone is medium-sized. The V and J genes are TRBV6-1 and TRBJ1-2; 11 bases line up with TRBD1. Germline trimming cut 7 bases from V and 8 bases from J; bases unmatched to any gene: 6. From germline, CDR1 is MNHNS and CDR2 SASEGT. This CDR3 region has 13 residues. The CDR3 region has the DNA TGTGCCAGCACCACGGGACAGGGGGTGGGCTACACCTTC. Its protein product is CASTTGQGVGYTF.

The chain joins TRBV10-2 to TRBJ2-1; 9 bases match TRBD2. J was trimmed by 6 bases and V by 2 bases; bases with no gene match: 5. Germline CDR1 is WSHSY and CDR2 is SAAADI. The CDR3 covers 15 residues. The CDR3 region is CASSEAGGRANEQFF. As DNA, the CDR3 is TGCGCCAGCAGTGAGGCGGGCGGGAGGGCCAATGAGCAGTTCTTC.

This clone was observed many times. The rearrangement links TRBV19 to TRBJ1-5; D is undetermined. Trimming removed 4 bases from V and 6 bases from J, with 10 bases in between. Germline V CDR1 and CDR2: LNHDA, SQIVND (reference sequence). The CDR3 runs to 13 residues. CDR3 in DNA: TGTGCCAGTAGTAGAACAGTAAGTCAGCCCCAGCATTTT. Protein sequence: CASSRTVSQPQHF.

In this sample, this clone turned up many times. The chain carries TRBV7-7 and TRBJ2-2, with D unclear. Germline CDR1 and CDR2: SSHAT and FNYEAQ (reference sequence). V lost 0 bases and J lost 1, with 3 bases in between. The CDR3 is made up of 14 amino acids. This CDR3 reads CASSLAGNTGELFF. Here the CDR3 DNA reads TGTGCCAGCAGCTTAGCAGGGAACACCGGGGAGCTGTTTTTT.

This clone was seen ten or more times. J is TRBJ2-1 and V is TRBV10-3; TRBD2 aligns across 8 bases. V lost 7 bases to trimming and J lost 2 bases; unmatched junction nucleotides: 4. This CDR3 comprises 14 residues. Germline V lookup: CDR1 ENHRY, CDR2 SYGVKD. This CDR3 reads CAIKREKAYNEQFF. The CDR3 region has the DNA TGTGCCATCAAGCGGGAGAAGGCCTACAATGAGCAGTTCTTC.

V gene TRBV4-1 combines with J gene TRBJ2-1; tentative D call: TRBD1 (6 bases). V was shortened by 2 bases and J by 7 bases, with 12 bases between the two germline ends. CDR1 is MGHRA, CDR2 YSYEKL, per germline. This CDR3 spans 14 amino acids. For the CDR3, the DNA is TGCGCCAGCAGCCAATACAGGGTGAGGAATGAGCAGTTCTTC. It codes for CASSQYRVRNEQFF.

V is TRBV9 and J is TRBJ2-2; 7 nucleotides align to TRBD2. The germline CDR1 and CDR2 sequences are SGDLS and YYNGEE. The CDR3 has 16 amino acids. V lost 3 bases and J lost 2; bases outside the gene matches: 7. CDR3 coding DNA: TGTGCCAGCAGCGCAAAGGGACTACCCAACACCGGGGAGCTGTTTTTT. Translation gives CASSAKGLPNTGELFF.

This clone was detected many times. J is TRBJ1-4 and V is TRBV30; no definite D call. The CDR3 extends over 14 amino acids. V was clipped by 0 bases and J by 6 bases, with 11 bases between them. Germline assignment: CDR1 GTSNPN and CDR2 SVGIG (reference sequence). The CDR3 DNA reads as TGTGCCTGGAGTGTCTCACCCCATGATGAAAAACTGTTTTTT. Amino acid sequence: CAWSVSPHDEKLFF.